This T cell receptor beta chain derives from a study of blood T cell repertoires in COVID-19. Study in general: Spain, Italy and the United States supplied samples that represented acute and convalescent COVID-19.

Produced via immunoSEQ multiplex PCR; TCRdb's table is partial and in-frame only. The sample consists of some 85,000 clones, approximately 80% of them appearing once. This CDR3 has 17 amino acids. The germline V gene encodes CDR1 ENHRY and CDR2 SYGVKD. V trimming: 5 bases; J trimming: 1 base; junction bases outside the gene matches: 5. V and J are TRBV10-3 and TRBJ2-6; 10 nucleotides match TRBD1. The source material was peripheral blood. This TCR was sampled from a man aged 70 or older with COVID-19, enrolled during active disease. The CDR3 spells CAISSRDRGSGANVLTF. In nucleotides, the CDR3 is TGTGCCATCAGTAGTCGGGACAGGGGTTCTGGGGCCAACGTCCTGACTTTC.